This TCR beta chain was captured in a study of early T cells in non-severe SARS-CoV-2 infection. Study outcomes and limitations: Missing private and CD4 specificities, VDJdb matching favored anti-spike CD8 responses.

In this sample, this clonotype turned up a few times. Its target is unknown. The CDR3 sequence is 12 residues long. From germline, CDR1 is DFQATT and CDR2 SNEGSKA (reference sequence). Deletions cut 3 bases from V and 5 bases from J, with 10 bases between. TCRdb passed the 5' RACE reads through MiXCR, listing each CDR3 protein once. The data contain 39,000 or so distinct CDR3 sequences, 5.5% of them seen just once; the ten biggest clones take up 4% to 4.5%. This receptor was taken from an adult who was a healthcare worker with PCR-confirmed SARS-CoV-2 infection or an uninfected control (not recorded which). The genes are TRBV20-1 and TRBJ2-5, with a tentative D call TRBD2 (6 bases). Sequenced here: whole blood, sampled at baseline. CDR3 coding DNA: TGCAGTGCTAGGAGGGACTCGGAGACCCAGTACTTC. It translates to CSARRDSETQYF.